This T cell receptor beta chain originates from a study of PD-1 blockade in mismatch repair-deficient tumors. Study background: Enrolled about 2013-2016, patients had progressing, pretreated mismatch repair-deficient cancers of 12 to 13 types.

The study, taken as a whole, reports: After pembrolizumab, tumor-resident clones rose rapidly, then generally contracted before radiologic responses.

TCRdb keeps only in-frame clones here, not all; method: immunoSEQ multiplex PCR. The table lists around 40,000 clones, roughly 83% of them singletons. Every patient had mismatch repair deficiency by PCR or immunohistochemistry. The TCR-sequenced patients were three responders to pembrolizumab. Trimming took 6 bases from V and 9 from J, leaving 18 bases between them. This CDR3 region has 13 residues. Germline V lookup: CDR1 MNHEY, CDR2 SMNVEV (reference sequence). Regarding this clone: Its antigen remains unknown.

Sequencing was performed on peripheral blood, taken 4 weeks after starting pembrolizumab. The chain uses TRBV27 and TRBJ2-7, with D unclear. The TCR originated in an adult with mismatch repair-deficient cancer. CDR3 in amino acids: CASSPGFRLGQYF. For the CDR3, the DNA is TGTGCCAGCAGCCCCGGGTTCCGCTTAGGGCAGTACTTC.